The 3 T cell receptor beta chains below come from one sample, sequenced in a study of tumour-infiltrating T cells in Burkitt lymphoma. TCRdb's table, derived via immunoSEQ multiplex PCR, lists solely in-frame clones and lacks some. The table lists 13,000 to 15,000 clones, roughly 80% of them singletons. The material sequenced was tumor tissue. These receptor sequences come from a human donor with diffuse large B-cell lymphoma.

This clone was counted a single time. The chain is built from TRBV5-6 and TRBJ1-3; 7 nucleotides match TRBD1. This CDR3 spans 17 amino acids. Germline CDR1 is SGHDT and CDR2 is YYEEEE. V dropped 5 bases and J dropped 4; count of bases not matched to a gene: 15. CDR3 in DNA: TGTGCCAGCAGTCGTCCTCGGGACAGAGTGTGGGGAAACACCATATATTTT. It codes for CASSRPRDRVWGNTIYF.

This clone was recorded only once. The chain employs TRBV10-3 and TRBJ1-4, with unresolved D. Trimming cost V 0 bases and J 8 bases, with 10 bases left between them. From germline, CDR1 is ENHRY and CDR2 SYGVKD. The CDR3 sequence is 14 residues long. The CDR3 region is CAISESSAGEKLFF. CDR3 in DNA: TGTGCCATCAGTGAGTCGAGTGCTGGCGAAAAACTGTTTTTT.

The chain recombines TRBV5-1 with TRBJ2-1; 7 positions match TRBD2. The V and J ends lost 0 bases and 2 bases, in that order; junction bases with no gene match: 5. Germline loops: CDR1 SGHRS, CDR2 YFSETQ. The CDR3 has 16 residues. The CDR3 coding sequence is TGCGCCAGCAGCTTGGAGTGGACTAGGCCCTACAATGAGCAGTTCTTC. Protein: CASSLEWTRPYNEQFF.